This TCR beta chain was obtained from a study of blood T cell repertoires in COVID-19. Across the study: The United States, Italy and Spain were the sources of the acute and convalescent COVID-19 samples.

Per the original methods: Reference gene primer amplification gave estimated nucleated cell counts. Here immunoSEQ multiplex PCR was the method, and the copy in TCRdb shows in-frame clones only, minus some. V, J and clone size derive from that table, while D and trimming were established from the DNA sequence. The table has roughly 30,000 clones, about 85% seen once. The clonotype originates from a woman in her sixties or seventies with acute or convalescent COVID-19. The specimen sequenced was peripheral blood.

The CDR3 sequence: CASSPNTGRDYGYTF. DNA of the CDR3: TGTGCCAGCTCACCAAACACAGGGCGGGACTATGGCTACACCTTC. The genes are TRBV18 and TRBJ1-2; tentatively, D is TRBD1 (6 bases). V shed 2 bases and J shed 3 bases, with 13 bases lying between them. CDR1 KGHSH and CDR2 LQKENI come from the germline V gene. This CDR3 contains 15 residues.